A single sample is the source of the 5 T cell receptor beta chains below, sequenced in a study of shared clonotypes between healthy human individuals. Naive CD8 cells comprised CD45RO-negative, CCR7-positively selected cells, excluding terminally differentiated effector memory CD45RA+ cells. The assay was immunoSEQ multiplex PCR, and TCRdb's table has in-frame clones only and misses some. The profile covers approximately 740,000 clones, with 90% to 95% appearing a single time and 20% to 30% taken by the ten largest. The sample consisted of naive CD8+ T cells sorted from blood. These receptors all stem from a man younger than 45 in good health.

The V and J genes are TRBV27 and TRBJ2-3; D unclear. From germline, CDR1 is MNHEY and CDR2 SMNVEV (reference sequence). Trimming left V 6 bases short and J 4 bases short, with 11 bases between. The CDR3 is 13 residues long. The CDR3 region has the DNA TGTGCCAGCAGGGGTCGCGTCCCAGATACGCAGTATTTT. Amino acids: CASRGRVPDTQYF.

The chain combines TRBV19 with TRBJ1-1; D is possibly TRBD1 (6 bases). Germline lookup yields CDR1 LNHDA and CDR2 SQIVND (reference sequence). Trimming removed 3 bases from V and 2 bases from J, with 7 bases in between. The CDR3 runs 13 residues. CDR3 in amino acids: CASSIRGNTEAFF. The CDR3 bases are TGTGCCAGTAGTATCAGGGGTAACACTGAAGCTTTCTTT. Full variable domain (outside the CDR3, taken from reference TRBV19 and TRBJ1-1): DGGITQSPKYLFRKEGQNVTLSCEQNLNHDAMYWYRQDPGQGLRLIYYSQIVNDFQKGDIAEGYSVSREKKESFPLTVTSAQKNPTAFYLCASSIRGNTEAFFGQGTRLTVV.

V is TRBV2 and J is TRBJ2-5; D is possibly TRBD1 (5 bases). V lost 2 bases to trimming and J lost 5 bases, with 21 bases between them. The CDR3 is made up of 17 amino acids. The germline CDR1 and CDR2 sequences are SNHLY and FYNNEI. CDR3 amino acids: CASSESSGGQGLETQYF. CDR3 nucleotide sequence: TGTGCCAGCAGTGAAAGTTCGGGTGGTCAGGGTTTGGAGACCCAGTACTTC.

Remarks on this clone: In the same sample, other DNA sequences code for this CDR3. The chain recombines TRBV9 with TRBJ2-3; no reliable D call. The ends were cut back, 3 bases at V and 4 bases at J, with 9 bases in the middle. CDR3 size: 13 residues. CDR1 SGDLS and CDR2 YYNGEE come from the germline V gene. CDR3: CASSARGPDTQYF. The CDR3 coding sequence is TGTGCCAGCAGCGCCCGAGGACCAGATACGCAGTATTTT.

V and J are TRBV19 and TRBJ1-1; D is undetermined. The V gene's germline CDR1 is LNHDA and CDR2 SQIVND (reference sequence). Trimming pared 6 bases from V and 1 base from J, leaving 6 bases between. This CDR3 region has 12 residues. The CDR3 coding sequence is TGTGCCAGTAGGCGCGGGAACACTGAAGCTTTCTTT. Protein: CASRRGNTEAFF. The variable domain in full, with the rest retrieved from reference TRBV19 and TRBJ1-1, is DGGITQSPKYLFRKEGQNVTLSCEQNLNHDAMYWYRQDPGQGLRLIYYSQIVNDFQKGDIAEGYSVSREKKESFPLTVTSAQKNPTAFYLCASRRGNTEAFFGQGTRLTVV.